This T cell receptor beta chain emerged from a study of T cells in Graves' hyperthyroidism and ophthalmopathy (dated by TCRdb to the late 2010s). As for the study more broadly: Peripheral blood was sampled at the time of initial diagnosis, prior to any treatment. The approximately 98 discovery patients were randomly divided into training and test sets at a 7:3 ratio. A discovery cohort of roughly 100 patients, 43 with Graves' ophthalmopathy and 57 with stable Graves' hyperthyroidism, was used to find distinguishing TCR V-J signatures. After sampling, hyperthyroidism patients received methimazole starting at 30 mg daily, and ophthalmopathy patients received high-dose intravenous methylprednisolone. In addition, the study compared T-cell repertoires in thyroid tissue and in blood from roughly 6 Graves' hyperthyroidism patients. TCR Vbeta CDR3 sequencing of 140 or so peripheral blood samples (over 40 ophthalmopathy, about 75 hyperthyroidism and some 17 progressor patients) is reported in the paper. Prospective prediction of ophthalmopathy was tested in an independent validation cohort of about 19 hyperthyroidism patients and 17 patients who later progressed to ophthalmopathy. Overall results and qualifications from the work: In validation, the model predicted progression to ophthalmopathy with around 71% sensitivity and about 72% specificity, a median of around 6.6 months before onset. No statistical method was used to set the sample size in advance, and investigators knew the group allocation. Ophthalmopathy was separated from stable hyperthyroidism by a 13 V-J signature model, with approximately 89% sensitivity and about 81% specificity obtained in cross-validation and 80%/75% obtained in testing. Most expanded thyroid clonotypes (frequency above 0.001) were also detected in blood, suggesting blood repertoires may reflect thyroid immune responses.

This clonotype was picked up many times. Its antigen is still unknown. At one end, the junction sequence differs from germline, possibly due to a read error. The TCR beta CDR3 regions were amplified from the RNA transcripts. The TCR CDR3 was subjected to a first round of RT-PCR using the HTBI primer set and the Qiagen OneStep RT-PCR kit. The libraries were constructed in a second round of multiplex PCR and then size-selected and purified. The libraries were sequenced on an Illumina HiSeq2000 using paired-end 100 bp reads. On the authors' methods: SOAPnuke was used to process the raw data, with reads discarded if the reads contained adapters or uncalled bases, had a mean Phred below 15, or lacked an exact constant-primer or identifier match. COPE v1.2.5 was used to merge the high-quality paired reads, and each unique nucleotide sequence was defined as a clonotype. MiTCR v1.1 was used to align the clonotypes against IMGT TRBV, TRBD and TRBJ reference segments. Analysis was restricted to V-J combinations with a frequency above 0.0001, which covered roughly 99% of repertoires. The TCS score was defined as F50 (clonal expansion) divided by E x V (chaos), with BLOSUM62-based TCRdist calculated between CDR3 peptides within each V-J. Welch's t-statistics and random forest reduced fewer than 600 V-J features to about 12, which were used in a naive Bayes classifier (R e1071). Thyroid-blood repertoire similarity was quantified with the Morisita-Horn index. TCRdb ran its own pipeline on the public reads, namely fastp trimming at Q25 and MiXCR clone calling, and kept in-frame beta chains. CDR3 protein duplicates are merged, each entry listing the most common genes and DNA. TCRdb's processing, not the authors', yielded these V and J calls. The sample has approximately 40,000 distinct CDR3 sequences on record, 40% to 60% of them singletons. In total, the top ten clones hold roughly 15% of the sample.

The CDR3 contains 16 residues, cysteine and phenylalanine counted. This entry keeps only the CDR3 DNA: 48 bases, framed from base 1. According to the germline V gene (reference sequence), CDR1 reads MNHEY and CDR2 reads SMNVEV. In the ophthalmopathy patients, disease was moderately to severely active, with a Clinical Activity Score of 3 or more, a NOSPECS grade of 4 or more, and a duration of less than 3 months. Exclusion was applied to patients with uncontrolled infections, other autoimmune diseases, pregnancy or lactation. Diagnoses relied on clinical symptoms, serum thyroxine and TRAb, thyroid ultrasound and orbital computed tomography. PBMCs were separated from 8 to 10 ml of fresh peripheral blood using Ficoll-Paque density gradient centrifugation. Total RNA was extracted with Trizol reagent, and quality was checked on an Agilent 2100 Bioanalyzer.

The sequence links TRBV27 to TRBJ2-2, and 7 junction bases match TRBD2. The sequence came from a man aged 40-49 years with Graves' ophthalmopathy. Sequencing was carried out using blood. The CDR3 amino acid sequence is: CASRLFPGLNTGELFF. The base sequence is TGTGCCAGCAGATTATTTCCGGGACTAAACACCGGGGAGCTGTTTTTT.